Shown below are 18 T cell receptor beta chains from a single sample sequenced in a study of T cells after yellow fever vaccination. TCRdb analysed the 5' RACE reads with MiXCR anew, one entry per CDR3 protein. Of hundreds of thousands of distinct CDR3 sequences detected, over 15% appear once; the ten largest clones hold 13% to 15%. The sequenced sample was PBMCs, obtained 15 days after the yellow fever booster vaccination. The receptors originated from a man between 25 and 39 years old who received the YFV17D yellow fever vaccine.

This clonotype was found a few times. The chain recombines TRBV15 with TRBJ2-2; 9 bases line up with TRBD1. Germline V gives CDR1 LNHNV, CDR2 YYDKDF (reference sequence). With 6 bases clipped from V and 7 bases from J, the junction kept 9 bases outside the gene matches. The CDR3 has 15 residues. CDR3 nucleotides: TGTGCCACCAGAACTGACAGGGGGTTCGGCGGGGAGCTGTTTTTT. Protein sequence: CATRTDRGFGGELFF.

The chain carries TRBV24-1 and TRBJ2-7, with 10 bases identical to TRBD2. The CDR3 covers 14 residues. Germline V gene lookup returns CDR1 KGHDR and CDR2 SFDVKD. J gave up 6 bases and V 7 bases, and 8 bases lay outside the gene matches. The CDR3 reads CATRIEREGAEQYF. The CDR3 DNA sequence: TGTGCCACCAGGATAGAGCGGGAGGGGGCCGAGCAGTACTTC.

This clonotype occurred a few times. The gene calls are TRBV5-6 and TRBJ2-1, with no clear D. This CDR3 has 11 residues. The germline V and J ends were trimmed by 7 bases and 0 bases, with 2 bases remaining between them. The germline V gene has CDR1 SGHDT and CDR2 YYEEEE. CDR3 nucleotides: TGTGCCAGCCACTCCTACAATGAGCAGTTCTTC. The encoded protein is CASHSYNEQFF.

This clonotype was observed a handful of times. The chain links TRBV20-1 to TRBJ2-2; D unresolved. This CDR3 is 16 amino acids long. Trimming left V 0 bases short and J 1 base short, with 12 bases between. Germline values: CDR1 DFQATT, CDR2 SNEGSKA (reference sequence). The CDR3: CSARDSRARNTGELFF. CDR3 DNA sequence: TGCAGTGCTAGAGATTCCCGGGCCCGGAACACCGGGGAGCTGTTTTTT.

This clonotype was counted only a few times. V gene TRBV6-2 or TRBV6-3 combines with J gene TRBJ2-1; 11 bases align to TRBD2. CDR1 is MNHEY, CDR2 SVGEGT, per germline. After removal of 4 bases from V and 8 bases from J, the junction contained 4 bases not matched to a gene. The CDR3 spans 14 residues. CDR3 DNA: TGTGCCAGCAGTTTAGCGGGAGGGGACCATGAGCAGTTCTTC. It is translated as CASSLAGGDHEQFF.

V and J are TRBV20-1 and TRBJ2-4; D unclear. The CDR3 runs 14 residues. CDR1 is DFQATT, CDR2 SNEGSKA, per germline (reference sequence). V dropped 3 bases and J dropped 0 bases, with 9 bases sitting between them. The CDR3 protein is CSASGALAKNIQYF. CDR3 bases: TGCAGTGCTAGCGGAGCTCTAGCCAAAAACATTCAGTACTTC.

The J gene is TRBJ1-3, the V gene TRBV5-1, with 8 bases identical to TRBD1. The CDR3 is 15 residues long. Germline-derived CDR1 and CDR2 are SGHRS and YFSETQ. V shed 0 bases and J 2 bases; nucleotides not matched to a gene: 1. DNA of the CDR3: TGCGCCAGCAGCTTGGAGGACAGGGCTGGAAACACCATATATTTT. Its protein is CASSLEDRAGNTIYF.

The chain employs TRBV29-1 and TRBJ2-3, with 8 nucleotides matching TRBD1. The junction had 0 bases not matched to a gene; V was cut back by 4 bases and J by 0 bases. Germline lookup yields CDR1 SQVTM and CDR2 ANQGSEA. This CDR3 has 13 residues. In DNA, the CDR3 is TGCAGCGTTGCAGGGGGCAGCACAGATACGCAGTATTTT. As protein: CSVAGGSTDTQYF.

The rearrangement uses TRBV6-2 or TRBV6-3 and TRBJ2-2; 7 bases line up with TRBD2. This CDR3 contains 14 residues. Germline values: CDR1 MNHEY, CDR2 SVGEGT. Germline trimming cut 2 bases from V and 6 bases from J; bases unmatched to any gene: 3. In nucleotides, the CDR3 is TGTGCCAGCAGTTACACGCGGGGGTCCGGGGAGCTGTTTTTT. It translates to CASSYTRGSGELFF.

The CDR3 nucleotides are TGTGCCATCAGTCTGGGGAGTGAGCAGTTCTTC. Translation: CAISLGSEQFF. The gene calls are TRBV10-3 and TRBJ2-1, with D maybe TRBD2 (5 bases). Trimming cost V 5 bases and J 9 bases, with 8 bases left between them. The CDR3 sequence is 11 residues long. Per germline, CDR1 ENHRY and CDR2 SYGVKD.

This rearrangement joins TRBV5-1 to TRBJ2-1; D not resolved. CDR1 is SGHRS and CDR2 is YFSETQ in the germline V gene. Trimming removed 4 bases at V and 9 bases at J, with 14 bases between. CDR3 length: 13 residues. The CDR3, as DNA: TGCGCCAGCAGCGGAATTCTAGACGGTGAGCAGTTCTTC. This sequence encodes CASSGILDGEQFF.

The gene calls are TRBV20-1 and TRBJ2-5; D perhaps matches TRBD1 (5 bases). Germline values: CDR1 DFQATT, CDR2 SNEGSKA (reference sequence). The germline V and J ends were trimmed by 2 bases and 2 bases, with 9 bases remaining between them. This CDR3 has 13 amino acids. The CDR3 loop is CSARWPGQETQYF. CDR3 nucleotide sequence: TGCAGTGCTAGATGGCCAGGGCAAGAGACCCAGTACTTC.

CDR3 loop: CATSRDQYDNEQFF. The CDR3 region has the DNA TGTGCCACCAGCAGAGACCAGTACGACAATGAGCAGTTCTTC. The V call is TRBV15, the J call TRBJ2-1, with unresolved D. The CDR3 is 14 amino acids. The germline gives CDR1 LNHNV, CDR2 YYDKDF (reference sequence). V lost 0 bases, J lost 5 bases, and 8 bases lay in between.

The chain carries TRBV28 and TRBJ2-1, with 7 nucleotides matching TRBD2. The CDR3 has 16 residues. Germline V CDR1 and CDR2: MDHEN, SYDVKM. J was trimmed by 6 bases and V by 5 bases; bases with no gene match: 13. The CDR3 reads CASSPQILVAGNEQFF. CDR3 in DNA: TGTGCCAGCAGTCCGCAGATTTTGGTAGCGGGCAATGAGCAGTTCTTC. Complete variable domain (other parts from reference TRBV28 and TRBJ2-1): DVKVTQSSRYLVKRTGEKVFLECVQDMDHENMFWYRQDPGLGLRLIYFSYDVKMKEKGDIPEGYSVSREKKERFSLILESASTNQTSMYLCASSPQILVAGNEQFFGPGTRLTVL.

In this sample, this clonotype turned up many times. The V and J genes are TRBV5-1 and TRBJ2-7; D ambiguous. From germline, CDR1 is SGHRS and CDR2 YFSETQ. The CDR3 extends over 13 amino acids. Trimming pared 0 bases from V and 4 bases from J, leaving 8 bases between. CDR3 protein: CASSLDLGYEQYF. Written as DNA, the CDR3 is TGCGCCAGCAGCTTGGATCTTGGTTACGAGCAGTACTTC.

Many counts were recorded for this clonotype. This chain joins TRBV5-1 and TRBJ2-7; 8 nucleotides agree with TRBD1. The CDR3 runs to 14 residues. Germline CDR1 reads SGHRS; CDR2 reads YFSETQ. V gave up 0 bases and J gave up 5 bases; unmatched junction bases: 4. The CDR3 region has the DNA TGCGCCAGCAGCTTGGGTCAGGGGGCACACGAGCAGTACTTC. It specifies CASSLGQGAHEQYF.

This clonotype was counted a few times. The CDR3 loop is CSAPGTSGEVETQYF. For the CDR3, the DNA is TGCAGTGCTCCCGGGACTAGCGGGGAGGTCGAGACCCAGTACTTC. The chain couples TRBV20-1 to TRBJ2-5, with 13 bases that match TRBD2. This CDR3 has 15 amino acids. The V gene's germline CDR1 is DFQATT and CDR2 SNEGSKA (reference sequence). V gave up 5 bases and J gave up 5 bases; unmatched junction bases: 8.

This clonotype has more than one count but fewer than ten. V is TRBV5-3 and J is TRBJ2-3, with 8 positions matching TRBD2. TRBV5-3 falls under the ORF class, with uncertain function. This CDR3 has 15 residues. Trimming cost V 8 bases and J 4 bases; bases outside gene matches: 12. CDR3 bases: TGTGCCAGCGGGGGGGGGCCAAGTACCGCAGATACGCAGTATTTT. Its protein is CASGGGPSTADTQYF.